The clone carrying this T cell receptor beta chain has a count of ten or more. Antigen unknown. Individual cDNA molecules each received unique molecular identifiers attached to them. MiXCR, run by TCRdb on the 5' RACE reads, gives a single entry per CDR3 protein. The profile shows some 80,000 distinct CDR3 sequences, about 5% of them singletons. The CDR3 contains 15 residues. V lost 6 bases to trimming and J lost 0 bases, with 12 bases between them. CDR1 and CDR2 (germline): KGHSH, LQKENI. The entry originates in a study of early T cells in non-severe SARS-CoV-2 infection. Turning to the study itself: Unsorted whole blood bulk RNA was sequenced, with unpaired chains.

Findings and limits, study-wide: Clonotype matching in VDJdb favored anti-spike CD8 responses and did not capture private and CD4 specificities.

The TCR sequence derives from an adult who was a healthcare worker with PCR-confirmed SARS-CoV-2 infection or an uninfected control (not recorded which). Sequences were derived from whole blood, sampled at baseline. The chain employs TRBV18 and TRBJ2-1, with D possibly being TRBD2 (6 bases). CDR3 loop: CASSPDYPSYNEQFF. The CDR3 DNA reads TGTGCCAGCTCCCCGGACTACCCCTCCTACAATGAGCAGTTCTTC.